The 15 T cell receptor beta chains given below trace back to one sample, sequenced in a study of blood T cell repertoires in COVID-19. The protocol was immunoSEQ multiplex PCR, while the TCRdb copy is restricted to in-frame clones and leaves out a portion. Here the sample spans 110,000 to 150,000 clones, 60% to 85% being singletons. Sequenced material: peripheral blood. The source is a man aged 45-60 years with active or convalescent COVID-19.

The chain uses TRBV7-9 and TRBJ1-1; TRBD1 matches at 7 bases. Germline V lookup: CDR1 SEHNR, CDR2 FQNEAQ (reference sequence). The V gene end was trimmed by 4 bases and the J gene end by 3 bases; junction bases not matched to a gene: 2. The CDR3 is 13 residues long. CDR3 loop: CASSWGQHTEAFF. Here the CDR3 DNA reads TGTGCCAGCAGCTGGGGACAGCACACTGAAGCTTTCTTT.

The rearrangement uses TRBV19 and TRBJ2-5; 13 bases are shared with TRBD2. From germline, CDR1 is LNHDA and CDR2 SQIVND (reference sequence). The J segment lost 4 bases and the V segment lost 5 bases, leaving 4 bases of the junction unmatched. The CDR3 consists of 15 residues. The CDR3, as DNA: TGTGCCAGTAGTTTGGGACTAGCGGGACGAGAGACCCAGTACTTC. Protein product: CASSLGLAGRETQYF.

V and J are TRBV28 and TRBJ2-2, with 8 bases aligning to TRBD1. CDR1 and CDR2 (germline): MDHEN, SYDVKM. The length of the CDR3 is 16 residues. V shed 5 bases and J 3 bases; nucleotides not matched to a gene: 8. The CDR3 DNA is TGTGCCAGCAGTCCCCCCGGACAGGGCGACACCGGGGAGCTGTTTTTT. Translated: CASSPPGQGDTGELFF.

This clone showed up just a few times. The genes are TRBV27 and TRBJ1-6; D not certain. The CDR3 contains 18 residues. Germline V gene sequence: CDR1 MNHEY, CDR2 SMNVEV (reference sequence). V lost 1 base and J lost 5, with 18 bases in between. The CDR3 sequence: CASSLYTKQLLDNSPLHF. The CDR3 nucleotides read TGTGCCAGCAGTTTATACACGAAACAACTCCTAGATAATTCACCCCTCCACTTT.

The V and J genes are TRBV21-1 and TRBJ1-2; the table's D call TRBD1 went unverified against the DNA. TRBV21-1 is designated a pseudogene. The CDR3 consists of 12 residues. For the CDR3, the DNA is TGTGCCAGCAGCAACGAGCAACAGGGCTACACCTTC. As protein: CASSNEQQGYTF.

The chain employs TRBV4-2 and TRBJ2-2; 7 nucleotides agree with TRBD2. The germline V gene encodes CDR1 LGHNA and CDR2 YNFKEQ. The V segment lost 1 base and the J segment 3 bases; nucleotides outside the gene matches: 11. CDR3 size: 18 residues. CDR3 bases: TGTGCCAGCAGCCAAGCCGGTCGGCTAGCGGAGTACACCGGGGAGCTGTTTTTT. This codes for CASSQAGRLAEYTGELFF.

The V gene is TRBV6-5, the J gene TRBJ1-1, with D maybe TRBD1 (5 bases). CDR1 and CDR2 from the germline V gene are MNHEY and SVGAGI. V lost 8 bases and J 4 bases, leaving 11 bases between the germline ends. The CDR3 covers 12 residues. This CDR3 is CASGRVSTEAFF. For the CDR3, the DNA is TGTGCCAGCGGCAGGGTTTCCACTGAAGCTTTCTTT.

This clone was seen a handful of times. V gene TRBV12-3 or TRBV12-4 combines with J gene TRBJ2-7; tentatively, D is TRBD2 (5 bases). Trimming took 5 bases from V and 5 from J, leaving 13 bases between them. The CDR3 covers 13 residues. The CDR3 protein is CASSLIYGDEQYF. The CDR3 coding sequence is TGTGCCAGCAGTCTAATCTACGGGGACGAGCAGTACTTC.

This clone showed up just once. The rearrangement uses TRBV19 and TRBJ2-5; 7 bases fit TRBD1. Per germline, CDR1 LNHDA and CDR2 SQIVND (reference sequence). This CDR3 is 16 amino acids long. V trimming: 3 bases; J trimming: 2 bases; junction bases outside the gene matches: 9. The CDR3 DNA sequence: TGTGCCAGTAGTATGCCCTTCAGGGGGACGCAAGAGACCCAGTACTTC. Protein sequence: CASSMPFRGTQETQYF.

The rearrangement links TRBV5-1 to TRBJ1-1; 9 nucleotides align to TRBD1. Trimming at V came to 1 base and at J to 0 bases, leaving 1 base not matched to a gene. CDR3 size: 15 residues. The germline V gene has CDR1 SGHRS and CDR2 YFSETQ. The CDR3, as DNA: TGCGCCAGCAGCTTGAGGACAGGGGTGAACACTGAAGCTTTCTTT. Protein sequence: CASSLRTGVNTEAFF.

V gene TRBV4-1 combines with J gene TRBJ2-7; D is possibly TRBD2 (6 bases). This CDR3 comprises 16 residues. Germline V lookup: CDR1 MGHRA, CDR2 YSYEKL. V was shortened by 0 bases and J by 2 bases, with 14 bases between the two germline ends. The CDR3 DNA is TGCGCCAGCAGCCAAGAGTCAGCGGGTGGGACCTACGAGCAGTACTTC. Translating it yields CASSQESAGGTYEQYF.

The V gene is TRBV6-1, the J gene TRBJ2-1; the match to TRBD1 covers 7 bases. From germline, CDR1 is MNHNS and CDR2 SASEGT. With V trimmed by 1 base and J by 2 bases, 2 bases remained unmatched. The CDR3 contains 15 residues. The CDR3 coding sequence is TGTGCCAGCAGTGAAGACAGGGGACCCTACAATGAGCAGTTCTTC. This sequence encodes CASSEDRGPYNEQFF.

This chain links TRBV7-8 with TRBJ1-2, with a weak D call TRBD1 (6 bases). The CDR3 covers 14 residues. The V and J ends lost 4 bases and 6 bases respectively, with 15 bases between them. Germline CDR1 reads SGHVS; CDR2 reads FQNEAQ. CDR3: CASSSRPTGNGYTF. The CDR3 bases are TGTGCCAGCAGCTCTCGCCCGACAGGAAATGGCTACACCTTC.

The chain couples TRBV7-2 to TRBJ1-2; no definite D call. The V gene lost 5 bases and the J gene lost 8 bases, with 12 bases spanning the gap. Germline V gives CDR1 SGHTA, CDR2 FQGNSA. The CDR3 is 12 amino acids. CDR3 nucleotides: TGTGCCAGCAGCCCCCCGAGGATGGGCTACACCTTC. Protein sequence: CASSPPRMGYTF.

The chain carries TRBV24-1 and TRBJ2-3; D may be TRBD2 (5 bases). The CDR3 spans 14 residues. V dropped 4 bases and J dropped 0 bases, with 7 bases sitting between them. Germline V lookup: CDR1 KGHDR, CDR2 SFDVKD. Here the CDR3 reads CATSDPGSTDTQYF. Written as DNA, the CDR3 is TGTGCCACCAGTGACCCGGGAAGCACAGATACGCAGTATTTT.